The 3 T cell receptor beta chains below were found in one sample sequenced in a study of blood T cell repertoires in COVID-19. Only in-frame clones appear in the TCRdb table, and some are missing; sequencing was by immunoSEQ multiplex PCR. The sample records roughly 250,000 clones, approximately 84% being singletons. Sample: PBMCs or T cells enriched from blood (not recorded which). Receptor source: a woman in her 40s with acute COVID-19.

The rearrangement links TRBV27 to TRBJ1-6; a weak D match, TRBD1 (5 bases). CDR3 size: 17 residues. Germline V gene sequence: CDR1 MNHEY, CDR2 SMNVEV (reference sequence). Trimming took 3 bases from V and 6 from J, leaving 18 bases between them. Written as DNA, the CDR3 is TGTGCCAGCAGTTTCCGCCTCCCGGACAAGATTAATTCACCCCTCCACTTT. As protein: CASSFRLPDKINSPLHF.

Here the CDR3 DNA reads TGCGCCAGCAGCTATGATACTAGCGGGAGGAACTCCTACGAGCAGTACTTC. Its translation is CASSYDTSGRNSYEQYF. This chain connects TRBV5-1 to TRBJ2-7, with TRBD2 matching over 12 bases. CDR1 is SGHRS and CDR2 is YFSETQ in the germline V gene. V lost 3 bases and J lost 0; bases outside the gene matches: 7. The CDR3 consists of 17 residues.

This clone was counted once. The chain has TRBV19 and TRBJ2-7, with TRBD2 identical over 7 bases. CDR1 and CDR2 (germline): LNHDA, SQIVND (reference sequence). Trimming cost V 7 bases and J 4 bases; bases outside gene matches: 13. The CDR3 covers 15 residues. CDR3 coding DNA: TGTGCCAGTAAAATTGCGGCGGGAGCTGCTTACGAGCAGTACTTC. It translates to CASKIAAGAAYEQYF.